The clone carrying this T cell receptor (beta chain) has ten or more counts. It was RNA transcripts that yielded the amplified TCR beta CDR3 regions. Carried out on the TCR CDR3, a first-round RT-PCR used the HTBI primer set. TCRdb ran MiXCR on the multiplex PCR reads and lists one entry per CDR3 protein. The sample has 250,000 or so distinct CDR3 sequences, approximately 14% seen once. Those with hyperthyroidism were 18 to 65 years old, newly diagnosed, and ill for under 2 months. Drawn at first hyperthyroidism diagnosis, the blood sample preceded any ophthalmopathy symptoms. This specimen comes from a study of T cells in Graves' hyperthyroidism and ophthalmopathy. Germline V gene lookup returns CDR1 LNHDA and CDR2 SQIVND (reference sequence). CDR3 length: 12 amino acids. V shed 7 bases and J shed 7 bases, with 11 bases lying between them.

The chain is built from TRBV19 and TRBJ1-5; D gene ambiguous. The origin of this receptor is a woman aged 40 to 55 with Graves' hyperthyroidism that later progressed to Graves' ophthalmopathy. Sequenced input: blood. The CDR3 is CASNIGGQPQHF. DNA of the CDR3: TGTGCCAGTAACATTGGAGGCCAGCCCCAGCATTTT.